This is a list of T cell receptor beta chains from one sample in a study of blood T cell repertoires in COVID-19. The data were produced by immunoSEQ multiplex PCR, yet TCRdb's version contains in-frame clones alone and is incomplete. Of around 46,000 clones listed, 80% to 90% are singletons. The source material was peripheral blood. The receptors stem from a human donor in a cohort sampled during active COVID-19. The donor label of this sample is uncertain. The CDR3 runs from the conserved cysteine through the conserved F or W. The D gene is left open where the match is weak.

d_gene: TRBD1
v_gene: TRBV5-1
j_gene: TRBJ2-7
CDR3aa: CASSLSDRVEQYF

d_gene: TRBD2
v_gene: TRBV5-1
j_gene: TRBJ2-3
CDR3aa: CASNEAGGRRDTQYF

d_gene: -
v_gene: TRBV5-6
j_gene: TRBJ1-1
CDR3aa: CASTTGGRRNTEAFF

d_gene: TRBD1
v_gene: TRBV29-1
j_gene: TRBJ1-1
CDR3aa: CSVEGRDRMGVF

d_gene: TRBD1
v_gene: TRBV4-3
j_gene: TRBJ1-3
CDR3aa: CASSQGTGSGNTIYF

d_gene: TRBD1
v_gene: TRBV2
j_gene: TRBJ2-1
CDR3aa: CASTPQGALNEQFF

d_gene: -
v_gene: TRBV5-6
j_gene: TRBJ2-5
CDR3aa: CASSEVWQNQETQYF

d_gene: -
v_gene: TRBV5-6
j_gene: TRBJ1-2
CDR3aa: CASSIPGVGHGYTF

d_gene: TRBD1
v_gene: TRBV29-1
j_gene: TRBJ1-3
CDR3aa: CSVEERSGRGFGNTIYF

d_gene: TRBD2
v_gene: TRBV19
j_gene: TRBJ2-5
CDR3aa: CASSSTTSGGAETQYF

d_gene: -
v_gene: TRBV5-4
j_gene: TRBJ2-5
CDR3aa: CASSLDGYETQYF

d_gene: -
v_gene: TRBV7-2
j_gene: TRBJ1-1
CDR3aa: CASSLEEVNTEAFF

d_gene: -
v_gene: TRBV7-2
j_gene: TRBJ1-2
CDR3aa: CASSSQPTVEGYTF